The 17 T cell receptor beta chains given below trace back to one sample, sequenced in a study of blood T cell repertoires in COVID-19. The protocol was immunoSEQ multiplex PCR, while the TCRdb copy is restricted to in-frame clones and leaves out a portion. The sample has around 220,000 clones, less than 90% seen once. Sequencing was carried out using peripheral blood. These receptors came from a man younger than 45 with active or convalescent COVID-19.

The V call is TRBV30, the J call TRBJ2-3, with 8 bases aligning to TRBD2. The CDR3 runs 15 residues. Germline loops: CDR1 GTSNPN, CDR2 SVGIG (reference sequence). Germline trimming cut 0 bases from V and 0 bases from J; bases unmatched to any gene: 2. This chain's CDR3 is CAWSVLAGSTDTQYF. CDR3 nucleotides: TGTGCCTGGAGTGTTTTAGCGGGGAGCACAGATACGCAGTATTTT.

V usage is TRBV6-5 and J usage is TRBJ2-7, with 13 bases aligning to TRBD2. The CDR3 is 15 amino acids. Germline trimming cut 11 bases from V and 2 bases from J; bases unmatched to any gene: 9. CDR1 is MNHEY and CDR2 is SVGAGI in the germline V gene. The CDR3 DNA reads as TGTGCCGGCACCTTGACTAGCGGGAGGACCTACGAGCAGTACTTC. It translates to CAGTLTSGRTYEQYF.

V gene TRBV10-2 combines with J gene TRBJ2-2; 11 bases match TRBD1. From germline, CDR1 is WSHSY and CDR2 SAAADI. With V trimmed by 8 bases and J by 3 bases, 5 bases remained unmatched. The CDR3 has 15 amino acids. DNA for the CDR3: TGCGCCAGCTTGGGACAGGGGGTGTACACCGGGGAGCTGTTTTTT. Translating gives CASLGQGVYTGELFF.

The V gene is TRBV9, the J gene TRBJ2-1; D might be TRBD2 (7 bases). Trimming stripped 0 bases from V and 9 bases from J, with 40 bases between. The germline V gene has CDR1 SGDLS and CDR2 YYNGEE. This CDR3 has 23 amino acids. CDR3 DNA: TGTGCCAGCAGCGTAGCCCCCCGGACCGGGGGTGGGCCGAAAGGCATGGGAGGGGGTGAGCAGTTCTTC. This sequence encodes CASSVAPRTGGGPKGMGGGEQFF. The whole variable domain, filled in from reference TRBV9 and TRBJ2-1, reads DSGVTQTPKHLITATGQRVTLRCSPRSGDLSVYWYQQSLDQGLQFLIQYYNGEERAKGNILERFSAQQFPDLHSELNLSSLELGDSALYFCASSVAPRTGGGPKGMGGGEQFFGPGTRLTVL.

V gene TRBV6-2 or TRBV6-3 combines with J gene TRBJ2-3; 12 bases fit TRBD2. Looked up from germline, CDR1 is MNHEY and CDR2 is SVGEGT. This CDR3 comprises 16 residues. Trimming removed 5 bases from V and 4 bases from J; junction bases left unmatched: 7. CDR3 sequence reads: CASSDLLAGGSDTQYF. CDR3 in DNA: TGTGCCAGCAGTGACCTACTAGCGGGAGGTTCAGATACGCAGTATTTT.

The CDR3 here is CASSQGRGSTDWGYTF. The DNA for the CDR3 is TGCGCCAGCAGCCAGGGGAGGGGATCAACCGACTGGGGCTACACCTTC. The V and J genes are TRBV4-1 and TRBJ1-2, with D perhaps matching TRBD1 (5 bases). CDR3 length: 16 amino acids. The germline gives CDR1 MGHRA, CDR2 YSYEKL. Deletions cut 3 bases from V and 8 bases from J, with 22 bases between.

The chain is built from TRBV2 and TRBJ2-3; 13 bases fit TRBD2. This CDR3 comprises 15 residues. V trimming: 4 bases; J trimming: 6 bases; junction bases outside the gene matches: 4. Germline-derived CDR1 and CDR2 are SNHLY and FYNNEI. CDR3 sequence: CASSVTSGGWDTQYF. CDR3 nucleotides: TGTGCCAGCAGTGTGACTAGCGGGGGGTGGGATACGCAGTATTTT.

The chain carries TRBV6-4 and TRBJ1-4, with TRBD1 matching 7 bases. After removal of 2 bases from V and 6 bases from J, the junction contained 6 bases not matched to a gene. This CDR3 comprises 15 residues. Looked up from germline, CDR1 is MRHNA and CDR2 is SNTAGT. CDR3 sequence (DNA): TGTGCCAGCAGTGACCGGGACAGTTCTTATGAAAAACTGTTTTTT. Amino acid sequence: CASSDRDSSYEKLFF.

The chain uses TRBV19 and TRBJ1-2, with D uncertain. Germline V gene data show CDR1 as LNHDA and CDR2 as SQIVND (reference sequence). The CDR3 runs 11 residues. Trimming removed 5 bases at V and 4 bases at J, with 5 bases between. This CDR3 reads CASSPGYGYTF. The CDR3 DNA follows: TGTGCCAGTAGTCCGGGCTATGGCTACACCTTC.

The genes are TRBV4-3 and TRBJ2-7; D is uncertain. CDR3 length: 13 residues. Trimming shortened V by 3 bases and J by 6 bases, and 12 bases separated the two germline ends. The V gene's germline CDR1 is LGHNA and CDR2 YSLEER. CDR3: CASSQSYGAEQYF. Here the CDR3 DNA reads TGCGCCAGCAGCCAGTCCTACGGAGCCGAGCAGTACTTC.

The chain joins TRBV13 to TRBJ2-3; TRBD2 matches at 7 bases. The V segment lost 5 bases and the J segment 1 base; nucleotides outside the gene matches: 6. The length of the CDR3 is 15 residues. The germline V gene encodes CDR1 PRHDT and CDR2 FYEKMQ (reference sequence). Here the CDR3 reads CASSPREDRTDTQYF. The CDR3 nucleotides read TGTGCCAGCAGCCCCCGGGAGGACCGCACAGATACGCAGTATTTT. Looking up the rest from reference TRBV13 and TRBJ2-3 gives the full variable domain: AAGVIQSPRHLIKEKRETATLKCYPIPRHDTVYWYQQGPGQDPQFLISFYEKMQSDKGSIPDRFSAQQFSDYHSELNMSSLELGDSALYFCASSPREDRTDTQYFGPGTRLTVL.

J is TRBJ2-3 and V is TRBV5-1, with a tentative D call TRBD1 (5 bases). Trimming shortened V by 5 bases and J by 0 bases, and 10 bases separated the two germline ends. The CDR3 is made up of 14 amino acids. Germline V lookup: CDR1 SGHRS, CDR2 YFSETQ. CDR3 amino acids: CASSWGRSTDTQYF. CDR3 bases: TGCGCCAGCAGTTGGGGCCGAAGCACAGATACGCAGTATTTT.

Written as DNA, the CDR3 is TGTGCCAGCTCAGGGACAGGGACCGAGCAGTACTTC. Encoded protein: CASSGTGTEQYF. The gene calls are TRBV18 and TRBJ2-7; 9 positions match TRBD1. In germline, CDR1 is KGHSH, CDR2 LQKENI. Trimming cost V 5 bases and J 6 bases; bases outside gene matches: 2. This CDR3 has 12 residues.

The rearrangement joins TRBV7-6 to TRBJ2-1; 8 positions agree with TRBD2. This CDR3 contains 15 residues. Germline V gene sequence: CDR1 SGHVS, CDR2 FNYEAQ. Trimming removed 6 bases from V and 6 bases from J; junction bases left unmatched: 10. The CDR3 coding sequence is TGTGCCAGCAGTCGAGACACGGGAGGGGGCAATGAGCAGTTCTTC. Its protein product is CASSRDTGGGNEQFF.

The J gene is TRBJ1-1, the V gene TRBV29-1; TRBD1 agrees at 10 bases. Unmatched junction bases numbered 6, after V lost 0 bases and J lost 5 bases. The CDR3 has 15 residues. Per germline, CDR1 SQVTM and CDR2 ANQGSEA. CDR3 loop: CSVEDLGTGETEAFF. In DNA, the CDR3 is TGCAGCGTTGAAGATCTGGGGACAGGGGAGACTGAAGCTTTCTTT.

The chain employs TRBV28 and TRBJ2-1; 10 positions agree with TRBD2. Germline CDR1 MDHEN, CDR2 SYDVKM. The CDR3 runs to 13 residues. CDR3: CSTGTSVKNEQFF. The CDR3 DNA reads as TGTTCGACCGGGACTAGCGTTAAGAATGAGCAGTTCTTC.

V usage is TRBV2 and J usage is TRBJ1-1; 8 bases agree with TRBD1. CDR1 and CDR2 from the germline V gene are SNHLY and FYNNEI. This CDR3 contains 16 residues. Losses at the gene ends were 7 bases for V and 3 bases for J; bases not matched to a gene: 13. As DNA, the CDR3 is TGTGCCAGCATCCCGTGGGCAGGGGGCTTTCACACTGAAGCTTTCTTT. Its translation is CASIPWAGGFHTEAFF.